The 15 T cell receptor beta chains below come from one sample, sequenced in a study of breast tumors, draining lymph nodes, adjacent tissues (dated by TCRdb to 2016 to 2017). The axillary draining lymph nodes of breast cancer patients were the source of the lymph node samples. Receptors were amplified or captured by multiplex PCR. The instrument was an Illumina HiSeq 2000. TCRdb took the public reads, trimmed them with fastp at Q25, ran MiXCR for clone calling and kept in-frame beta chains. CDR3 protein sequences are deduplicated, and each keeps its most common genes and DNA. Recorded for this sample are roughly 120,000 distinct CDR3 sequences; about 20% of them occurred a single time. The ten largest clonotypes hold roughly 3.6% of the sample. Sequences were obtained from axillary lymph node tissue. The receptors originated from a female donor with breast cancer. Some clones in this sample may be carry-over from other donors' samples.

This clonotype was found once. A much larger clone differs by one base, so this may be a read error. V and J are TRBV18 and TRBJ2-5; D might be TRBD1 (5 bases). Trimming took off 5 bases at V and 5 bases at J, with 12 bases between the two ends. The CDR3 spans 13 residues. Germline V gene sequence: CDR1 KGHSH, CDR2 LQKENI. As DNA, the CDR3 is TGTGCCAGCTCAACCAGGGTAGGGGAGACCCAGTACTTC. Encoded protein: CASSTRVGETQYF.

This clonotype was seen many times. CDR3 DNA sequence: TGTGCCAGCAGCTTCCGGGGGGGCGACAATGAGCAGTTCTTC. The encoded protein is CASSFRGGDNEQFF. This chain connects TRBV7-3 to TRBJ2-1, with 8 bases lining up with TRBD2. The germline V gene encodes CDR1 SGHTA and CDR2 FQGTGA. With 3 bases clipped from V and 5 bases from J, the junction kept 3 bases outside the gene matches. This CDR3 spans 14 amino acids.

This clonotype appeared many times. J is TRBJ2-7 and V is TRBV29-1, with 11 nucleotides matching TRBD1. CDR3 length: 14 residues. The V gene's germline CDR1 is SQVTM and CDR2 ANQGSEA. Trimming took 7 bases from V and 1 from J; bases not matched to a gene: 6. CDR3 amino acids: CSALGQGESYEQYF. The CDR3, as DNA: TGCAGCGCTTTGGGACAGGGGGAATCCTACGAGCAGTACTTC.

This clonotype was counted many times. This chain uses TRBV5-1 with TRBJ1-3; D ambiguous. Looked up from germline, CDR1 is SGHRS and CDR2 is YFSETQ. CDR3 length: 14 amino acids. The V and J ends lost 2 bases and 4 bases respectively, with 10 bases between them. CDR3 bases: TGCGCCAGCAGCTTCCTGGCCGGCGGAAACACCATATATTTT. It yields the protein CASSFLAGGNTIYF.

This clonotype was counted ten times or more. The J gene is TRBJ1-2, the V gene TRBV2, with 10 bases identical to TRBD1. Trimming removed 6 bases from V and 8 bases from J; junction bases left unmatched: 9. Per germline, CDR1 SNHLY and CDR2 FYNNEI. The CDR3 contains 14 residues. The CDR3 reads CASSQTGGARGYTF. Here the CDR3 DNA reads TGTGCCAGCAGCCAGACAGGGGGCGCCCGGGGCTACACCTTC. The whole variable domain, filled in from reference TRBV2 and TRBJ1-2, reads EPEVTQTPSHQVTQMGQEVILRCVPISNHLYFYWYRQILGQKVEFLVSFYNNEISEKSEIFDDQFSVERPDGSNFTLKIRSTKLEDSAMYFCASSQTGGARGYTFGSGTRLTVV.

This clonotype was seen many times. V gene TRBV24-1 combines with J gene TRBJ2-1; D perhaps matches TRBD2 (5 bases). This CDR3 is built from 13 residues. Trimming cost V 2 bases and J 12 bases, with 13 bases left between them. The germline V gene has CDR1 KGHDR and CDR2 SFDVKD. The CDR3, as DNA: TGTGCCACCAGTGATTCATCGCGGGTAGCGCAGTTCTTC. Protein sequence: CATSDSSRVAQFF.

V and J are TRBV11-2 and TRBJ2-5, with D possibly matching TRBD2 (7 bases). The CDR3 length is 14 residues. The germline gives CDR1 SGHAT, CDR2 FQNNGV. Trimming left V 5 bases short and J 6 bases short, with 16 bases between. In DNA form, the CDR3 reads TGTGCCAGCAGCCCGGGGGCGGGGGCCAAGACCCAGTACTTC. Its translation: CASSPGAGAKTQYF.

There are many counts of this clonotype. CDR3 sequence reads: CASSRDIDTQYF. CDR3 in DNA: TGCGCCAGCAGCAGGGATATAGATACGCAGTATTTT. The rearrangement uses TRBV5-1 and TRBJ2-3, with D unresolved. The CDR3 sequence is 12 residues long. CDR1 is SGHRS, CDR2 YFSETQ, per germline. V lost 4 bases to trimming and J lost 5 bases, with 8 bases between them.

Concerning this clonotype itself: This sequence may be a read error, since a much larger clone differs from it by one base. This chain joins TRBV7-2 and TRBJ2-3; D is possibly TRBD2 (7 bases). Germline V lookup: CDR1 SGHTA, CDR2 FQGNSA. V lost 1 base, J lost 7 bases, and 9 bases lay in between. The CDR3 extends over 13 amino acids. In DNA form, the CDR3 reads TGTGCCAGCAGCTTAGGCGGGGGCAATACGCAGTATTTT. Translated: CASSLGGGNTQYF.

This clonotype was counted at least ten times. J is TRBJ2-5 and V is TRBV20-1; 7 bases align to TRBD1. Trimming took 1 base from V and 5 from J; bases not matched to a gene: 7. Germline V gene lookup returns CDR1 DFQATT and CDR2 SNEGSKA (reference sequence). The CDR3 extends over 14 amino acids. The CDR3 region has the DNA TGCAGTGCTAGAGGATTAGACAGGGCGGAGACCCAGTACTTC. This translates into CSARGLDRAETQYF.

Many counts were recorded for this clonotype. The rearrangement uses TRBV19 and TRBJ1-3, with 8 bases matching TRBD1. CDR3 size: 16 residues. Germline CDR1 is LNHDA and CDR2 is SQIVND (reference sequence). With 4 bases clipped from V and 0 bases from J, the junction kept 5 bases outside the gene matches. CDR3 loop: CASSTPGQASGNTIYF. CDR3 nucleotides: TGTGCCAGTAGTACCCCGGGACAGGCCTCTGGAAACACCATATATTTT.

With respect to this clonotype: A much larger clone is a single base away; this may be a read error. In this CDR3 the conserved last residue, phenylalanine or tryptophan, is missing, so a read error is likely. The chain has TRBV5-1 and TRBJ2-2, with D perhaps TRBD2 (5 bases). The germline CDR1 and CDR2 sequences are SGHRS and YFSETQ. The CDR3 is made up of 16 amino acids. The ends were cut back, 1 base at V and 4 bases at J, with 14 bases in the middle. The CDR3 DNA reads as TGCGCCAGCAGCTTGTTGGGAGCAGACGGCACCGGGGAGCTGTTTCTT. This gives the protein CASSLLGADGTGELFL.

This clonotype was counted at least ten times. The V and J genes are TRBV18 and TRBJ1-6; tentatively, D is TRBD1 (6 bases). In germline, CDR1 is KGHSH, CDR2 LQKENI. There are 13 residues in the CDR3. V gave up 3 bases and J gave up 10 bases, with 10 bases separating them. This CDR3 reads CASSPGGDSPLHF. The DNA of the CDR3 is TGTGCCAGCTCACCGGGGGGCGACTCACCCCTCCACTTT. Looking up the rest from reference TRBV18 and TRBJ1-6 gives the full variable domain: NAGVMQNPRHLVRRRGQEARLRCSPMKGHSHVYWYRQLPEEGLKFMVYLQKENIIDESGMPKERFSAEFPKEGPSILRIQQVVRGDSAAYFCASSPGGDSPLHFGNGTRLTVT.

This clonotype was observed a handful of times. The J gene is TRBJ2-3, the V gene TRBV6-2 or TRBV6-3; TRBD2 agrees at 7 bases. Germline CDR1 is MNHEY and CDR2 is SVGEGT. CDR3 length: 15 residues. J was trimmed by 4 bases and V by 7 bases; bases with no gene match: 11. The CDR3 DNA is TGTGCCAGCAATAAAGCGGGAAGCGGGGCAGATACGCAGTATTTT. This codes for CASNKAGSGADTQYF.

This clonotype was recorded at least ten times. Sequence at one end of the junction differs from germline and may be a read error. The V gene is TRBV7-7, the J gene TRBJ2-2, with TRBD2 matching over 8 bases. Germline V lookup: CDR1 SSHAT, CDR2 FNYEAQ (reference sequence). The CDR3 has 15 amino acids. The CDR3 DNA follows: TGTGCTAGCAGCTCCTCTAGCGGGTACACCGGGGAGCTGTTTTTT. It is translated as CASSSSSGYTGELFF.